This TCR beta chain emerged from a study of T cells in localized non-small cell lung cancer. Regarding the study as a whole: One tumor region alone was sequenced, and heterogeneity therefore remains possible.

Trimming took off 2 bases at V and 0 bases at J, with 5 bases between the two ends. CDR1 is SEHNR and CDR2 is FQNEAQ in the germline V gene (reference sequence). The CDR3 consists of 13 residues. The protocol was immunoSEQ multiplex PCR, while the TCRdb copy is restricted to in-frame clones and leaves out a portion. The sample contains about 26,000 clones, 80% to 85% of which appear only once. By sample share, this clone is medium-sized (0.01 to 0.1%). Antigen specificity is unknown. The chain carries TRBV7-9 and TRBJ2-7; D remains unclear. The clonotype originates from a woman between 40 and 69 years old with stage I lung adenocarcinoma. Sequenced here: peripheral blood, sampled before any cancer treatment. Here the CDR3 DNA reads TGTGCCAGCAGCTTAACATTCTCCTACGAGCAGTACTTC. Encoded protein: CASSLTFSYEQYF.